This T cell receptor (beta chain) was recovered during a study of Ad26.COV2.S vaccination and SARS-CoV-2 variants. The CDR3 consists of 15 residues. Losses at the gene ends were 4 bases for V and 5 bases for J; bases not matched to a gene: 6. Germline assignment: CDR1 MNHEY and CDR2 SMNVEV (reference sequence). Assay: immunoSEQ multiplex PCR; the TCRdb copy retains only in-frame clones and omits some. The sample has 250,000 to 300,000 clones, about 89% seen once. The sample's treatment: about 20 received Ad26.COV2.S at low or high dose, single or two shots; roughly five received placebo; per-sample allocation not given. Collection of samples fell on day 63 after the first vaccine or placebo injection.

The source material was peripheral blood, sampled in a trial of Ad26.COV2.S vaccine versus placebo. The TCR originated in a person between 18 and 59 years old who received the Ad26.COV2.S COVID-19 vaccine or a placebo. This chain joins TRBV27 and TRBJ1-1; 11 positions match TRBD1. Here the CDR3 reads CASSSRTGGETEAFF. CDR3 DNA sequence: TGTGCCAGCAGTTCCCGGACAGGGGGCGAGACTGAAGCTTTCTTT.